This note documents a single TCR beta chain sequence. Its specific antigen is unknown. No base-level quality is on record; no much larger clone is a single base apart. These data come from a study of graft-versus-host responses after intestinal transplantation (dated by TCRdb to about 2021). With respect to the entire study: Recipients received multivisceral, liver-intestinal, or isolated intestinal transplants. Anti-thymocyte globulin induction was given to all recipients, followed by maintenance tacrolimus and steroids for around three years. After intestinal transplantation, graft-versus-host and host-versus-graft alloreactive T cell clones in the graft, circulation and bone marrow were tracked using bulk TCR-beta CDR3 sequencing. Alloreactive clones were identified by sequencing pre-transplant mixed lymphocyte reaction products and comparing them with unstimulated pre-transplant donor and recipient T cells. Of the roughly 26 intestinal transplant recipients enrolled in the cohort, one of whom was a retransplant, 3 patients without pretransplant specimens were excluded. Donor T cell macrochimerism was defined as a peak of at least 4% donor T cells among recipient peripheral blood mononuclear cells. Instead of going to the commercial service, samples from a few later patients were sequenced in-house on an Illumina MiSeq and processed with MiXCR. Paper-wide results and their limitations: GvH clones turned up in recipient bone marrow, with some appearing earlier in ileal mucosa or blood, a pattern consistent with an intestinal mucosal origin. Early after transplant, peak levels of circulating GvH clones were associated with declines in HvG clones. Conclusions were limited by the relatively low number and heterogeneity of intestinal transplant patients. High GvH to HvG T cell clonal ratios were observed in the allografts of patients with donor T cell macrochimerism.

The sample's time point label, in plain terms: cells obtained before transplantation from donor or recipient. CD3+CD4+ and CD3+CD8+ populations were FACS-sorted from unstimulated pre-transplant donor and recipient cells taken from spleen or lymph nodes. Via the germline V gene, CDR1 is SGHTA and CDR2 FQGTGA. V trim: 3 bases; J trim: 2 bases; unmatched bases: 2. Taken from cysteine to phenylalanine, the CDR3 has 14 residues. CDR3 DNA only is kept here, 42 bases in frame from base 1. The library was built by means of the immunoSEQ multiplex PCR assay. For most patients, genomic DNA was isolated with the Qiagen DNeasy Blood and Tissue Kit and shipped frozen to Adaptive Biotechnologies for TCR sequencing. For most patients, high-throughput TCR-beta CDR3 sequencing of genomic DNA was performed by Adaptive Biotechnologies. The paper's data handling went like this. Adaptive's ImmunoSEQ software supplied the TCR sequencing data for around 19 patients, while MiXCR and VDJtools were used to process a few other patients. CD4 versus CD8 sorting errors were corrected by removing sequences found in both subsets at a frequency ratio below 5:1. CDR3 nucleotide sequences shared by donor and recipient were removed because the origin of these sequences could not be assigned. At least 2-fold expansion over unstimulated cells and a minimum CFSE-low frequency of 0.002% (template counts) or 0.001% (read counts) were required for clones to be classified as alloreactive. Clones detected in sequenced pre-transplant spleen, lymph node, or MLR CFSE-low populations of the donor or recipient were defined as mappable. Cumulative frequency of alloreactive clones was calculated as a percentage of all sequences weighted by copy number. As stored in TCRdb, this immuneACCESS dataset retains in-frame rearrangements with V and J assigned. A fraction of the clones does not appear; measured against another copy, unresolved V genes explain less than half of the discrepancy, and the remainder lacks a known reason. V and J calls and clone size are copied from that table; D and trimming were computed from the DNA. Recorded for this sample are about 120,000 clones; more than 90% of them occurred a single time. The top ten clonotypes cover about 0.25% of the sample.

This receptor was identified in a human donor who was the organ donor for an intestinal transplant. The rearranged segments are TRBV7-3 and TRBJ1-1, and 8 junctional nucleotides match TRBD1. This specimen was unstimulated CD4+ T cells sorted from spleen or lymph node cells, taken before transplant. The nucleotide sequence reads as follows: TGTGCCAGCAGCTTGGACAGGGTCAACACTGAAGCTTTCTTT. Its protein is CASSLDRVNTEAFF.